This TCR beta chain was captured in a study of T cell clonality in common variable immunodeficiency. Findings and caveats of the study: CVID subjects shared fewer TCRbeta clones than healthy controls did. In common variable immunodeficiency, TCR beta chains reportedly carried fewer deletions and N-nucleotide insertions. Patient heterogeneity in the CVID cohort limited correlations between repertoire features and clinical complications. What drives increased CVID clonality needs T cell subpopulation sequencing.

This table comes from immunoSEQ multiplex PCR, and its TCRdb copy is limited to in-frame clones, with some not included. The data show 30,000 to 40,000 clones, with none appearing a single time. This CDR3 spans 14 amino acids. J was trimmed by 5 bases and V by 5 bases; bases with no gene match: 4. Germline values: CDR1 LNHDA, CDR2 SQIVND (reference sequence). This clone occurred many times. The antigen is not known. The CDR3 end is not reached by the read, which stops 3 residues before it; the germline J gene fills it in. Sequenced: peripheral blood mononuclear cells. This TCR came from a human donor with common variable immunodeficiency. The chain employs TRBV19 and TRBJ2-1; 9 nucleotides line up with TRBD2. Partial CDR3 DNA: TGTGCCAGTAGTTTCCGACTAGCGGACAATGAG. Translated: CASSFRLADNE. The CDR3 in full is CASSFRLADNEQFF.